This T cell receptor beta chain was retrieved from a study of T cell responses to AZD1222 COVID-19 vaccine. Study conclusions and caveats: Per reports, nearly half of all spike-specific TCRs target regions that are unmutated in variants. Spike-specific TCR breadth and depth both grew after two AZD1222 doses. Donor demographics were predominantly white British with a female majority; clonal diversity may be underestimated.

The protocol was immunoSEQ multiplex PCR, while the TCRdb copy is restricted to in-frame clones and leaves out a portion. In the table there are more than 95,000 clones, about 90% of which are singletons. A word on this clone: Its antigen remains unidentified.

The sequences come from peripheral blood, collected on day 0 of AZD1222 vaccination. The clonotype originates from an adult in good health.

CDR3 in amino acids: CASSLIPGQINSPLHF. As DNA, the CDR3 is TGTGCCAGCAGCCTAATCCCTGGACAGATAAATTCACCCCTCCACTTT. J is TRBJ1-6 and V is TRBV7-9; weak D call: TRBD1 (6 bases). V lost 5 bases to trimming and J lost 7 bases, with 18 bases between them. This CDR3 region has 16 residues. Germline CDR1 reads SEHNR; CDR2 reads FQNEAQ (reference sequence).